This TCR beta chain was documented in a study of blood T cell repertoires in COVID-19. Study in general: The United States, Italy and Spain supplied acute and convalescent COVID-19 samples.

The CDR3 has 16 residues. CDR1 is MNHEY and CDR2 is SVGAGI in the germline V gene. Losses at the gene ends were 0 bases for V and 3 bases for J; bases not matched to a gene: 5. Here immunoSEQ multiplex PCR was the method, and the copy in TCRdb shows in-frame clones only, minus some. This table has over 400,000 clones, approximately 85% appearing once. The source is a human donor in a cohort sampled during active COVID-19. The sequencing sample was made of peripheral blood. The chain uses TRBV6-5 and TRBJ2-1; 7 bases are a match to TRBD2. The CDR3 DNA follows: TGTGCCAGCAGTTACTCGGGAAGCGGGGTCTACAATGAGCAGTTCTTC. It translates to CASSYSGSGVYNEQFF.